This TCR beta chain was sequenced in a study of OX40 agonist ivuxolimab in advanced cancers. Assay: immunoSEQ multiplex PCR; the TCRdb copy retains only in-frame clones and omits some. The data contain under 50,000 clones, roughly 90% of them singletons. About this clone: Its target is unknown.

General study points: CD4+ and CD8+ blood T cells expanded clonally by week 6 at 0.1 to 3.0 mg/kg.

The ends lost 7 bases at V and 4 bases at J; junction bases unmatched: 6. Germline values: CDR1 MDHEN, CDR2 SYDVKM. The CDR3 is 13 amino acids. This specimen consisted of CD4+ or CD8+ T cells sorted from blood, obtained in a trial of the OX40 agonist ivuxolimab. The sequence was collected from an adult with an advanced solid tumor such as melanoma, head and neck, liver or kidney cancer. This rearrangement joins TRBV28 to TRBJ1-1; 7 bases match TRBD1. The CDR3, as DNA: TGTGCCAGCAAAAGGGGGCTGGGCACTGAAGCTTTCTTT. It encodes CASKRGLGTEAFF.